This T cell receptor (beta chain) was sequenced in a study of T-cell reconstitution after alpha-beta-depleted transplantation in children. This sample's TCRbeta library carried unique molecular identifier barcodes. TCRdb independently ran MiXCR on the PCR reads; one entry per CDR3 protein. Counted here are about 460,000 distinct CDR3 sequences, roughly an eighth occurring once; the ten biggest clones make up around 6%. The CDR3 is made up of 13 amino acids. Germline CDR1 is DFQATT and CDR2 is SNEGSKA (reference sequence). The V gene end was trimmed by 7 bases and the J gene end by 6 bases; junction bases not matched to a gene: 6.

The input for sequencing was PBMCs from the stem cell graft donor, taken from the stem cell graft. This clonotype was obtained from a human donor who donated a stem cell graft to a child with combined immunodeficiency. V is TRBV20-1 and J is TRBJ1-5; TRBD1 aligns across 10 bases. The CDR3 protein is CSVPGQGFQPQHF. The DNA for the CDR3 is TGCAGTGTGCCGGGACAGGGGTTTCAGCCCCAGCATTTT.